This TCR beta chain was sequenced during a study of vaccination and CD4 T cells after COVID-19. Looking at the study overall: Stimulation used overlapping spike peptides from SARS-CoV-2, HCoV-NL63, HCoV-OC43 and HCoV-229E. Cultures that served as controls received a CEFX pool, an HIV-1 Nef pool, or no peptide.

The CDR3 runs to 16 residues. CDR1 MNHNS and CDR2 SASEGT come from the germline V gene. V was clipped by 5 bases and J by 1 base, with 16 bases between them. Points on this clonotype: The antigen remains unidentified.

Treatment reported: approximately nine-day PBMC culture with coronavirus spike peptide pools or control peptides (ViraFEST assay). Researchers used the Oncomine TCR Beta short-read assay to sequence DNA from cultured CD4+ T cells. TCRdb passed the PCR reads through MiXCR, listing each CDR3 protein once. The sample has fewer than 15,000 distinct CDR3 sequences; around 74% are singletons. This receptor was identified in a human donor who received a COVID-19 vaccine. The rearrangement uses TRBV6-1 and TRBJ2-3; tentatively, D is TRBD1 (5 bases). Sequencing used CD4+ T cells from blood, cultured in vitro, obtained after SARS-CoV-2 vaccination. The CDR3, as DNA: TGTGCCAGCAGTATCCTGACAGAAAAGCGCACAGATACGCAGTATTTT. Translated, it gives CASSILTEKRTDTQYF.